Below, 2 T cell receptor beta chains from the same sample are listed, as sequenced in a study of blood T cell repertoires in COVID-19. Here immunoSEQ multiplex PCR was the method, and the copy in TCRdb shows in-frame clones only, minus some. The repertoire holds 200,000 to 250,000 clones, with over 75% as singletons. The specimen sequenced was PBMCs or T cells enriched from blood (not recorded which). Every receptor here comes from a woman in her twenties or thirties who had been exposed to COVID-19.

The gene calls are TRBV6-5 and TRBJ1-4, with a possible D match to TRBD1 (6 bases). The CDR3 has 15 residues. CDR1 and CDR2 from the germline V gene are MNHEY and SVGAGI. The V gene lost 8 bases and the J gene lost 10 bases, with 23 bases spanning the gap. The CDR3 DNA sequence: TGTGCCAGCGATGACATCAGGGGATCATTCGGAAAACTGTTTTTT. Its protein is CASDDIRGSFGKLFF.

The chain couples TRBV7-9 to TRBJ1-5; possibly TRBD1 for D (5 bases). This CDR3 contains 17 residues. Trimming took 1 base from V and 3 from J, leaving 16 bases between them. Looked up from germline, CDR1 is SEHNR and CDR2 is FQNEAQ (reference sequence). This CDR3 is CASSLDLGTGLNQPQHF. The CDR3 DNA follows: TGTGCCAGCAGCTTAGACTTGGGGACGGGACTCAATCAGCCCCAGCATTTT.